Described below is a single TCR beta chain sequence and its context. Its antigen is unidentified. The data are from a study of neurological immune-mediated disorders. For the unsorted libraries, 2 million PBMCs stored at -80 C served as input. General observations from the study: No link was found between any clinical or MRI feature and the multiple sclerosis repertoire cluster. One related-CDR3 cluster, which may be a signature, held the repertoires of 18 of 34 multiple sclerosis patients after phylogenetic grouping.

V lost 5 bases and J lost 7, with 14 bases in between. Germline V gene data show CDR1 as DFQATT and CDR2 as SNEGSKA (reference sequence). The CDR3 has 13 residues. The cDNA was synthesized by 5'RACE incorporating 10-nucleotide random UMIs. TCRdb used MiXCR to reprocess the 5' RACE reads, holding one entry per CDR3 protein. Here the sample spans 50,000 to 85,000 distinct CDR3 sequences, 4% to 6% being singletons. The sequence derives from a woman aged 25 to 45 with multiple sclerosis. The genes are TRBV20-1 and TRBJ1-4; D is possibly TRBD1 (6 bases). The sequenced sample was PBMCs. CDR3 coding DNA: TGCAGTGCTTTAATCCAGGGGCGTGAAAAACTGTTTTTT. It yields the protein CSALIQGREKLFF.